The 2 T cell receptor beta chains below were found in one sample sequenced in a study of blood T cells in healthy people across ages. Using a J-beta primer mix together with a sample-barcoded 5' primer, a second PCR was run for about 7 to 12 cycles. TCRdb ran MiXCR on the 5' RACE reads and lists one entry per CDR3 protein. The sample has roughly 1,700,000 distinct CDR3 sequences, about 28% seen once. Sequencing was done on a sample of blood. The receptors were sampled from a woman aged 25-40 years in good health.

The gene calls are TRBV7-2 and TRBJ1-4; D is perhaps TRBD1 (6 bases). CDR1 is SGHTA and CDR2 is FQGNSA in the germline V gene. The CDR3 contains 14 residues. The germline V and J ends were trimmed by 3 bases and 8 bases, with 13 bases remaining between them. In DNA, the CDR3 is TGTGCCAGCAGCTTGGACAGAGCTAGGGAAAAACTGTTTTTT. Its protein product is CASSLDRAREKLFF.

Comments on this clonotype: This sequence may be a read error, since a much larger clone differs from it by one base. V is TRBV3-1 and J is TRBJ2-4; D not certain. Germline CDR1 reads LGHDT; CDR2 reads YNNKEL (reference sequence). The CDR3 extends over 13 amino acids. Trimming pared 8 bases from V and 9 bases from J, leaving 17 bases between. The CDR3: CASGLSGMSIQYF. CDR3 bases: TGTGCCAGCGGTCTTAGTGGGATGAGCATTCAGTACTTC.